This TCR beta chain comes out of a study of CD8 T cells in Susac syndrome. CD8+ and CD4+ T cells from blood underwent TCR beta sequencing. Bulk CD8+ and CD4+ cells came from magnetic negative isolation; CD8+ TEMRA by FACS. On this clonotype itself: Its antigen remains unknown.

V was pared by 3 bases and J by 0 bases, with 15 bases between. Per germline, CDR1 LNHDA and CDR2 SQIVND (reference sequence). This CDR3 comprises 17 residues. Study-wide results and limits: The study recognized that the number of individuals in its TCR sequencing and HLA analysis was relatively small.

Random hexamers were used to reverse transcribe 0.5 to 1 ug of RNA. Amplification of TCR beta CDR3 was carried out by immunoSEQ multiplex PCR, which covered 54 Vbeta and 13 Jbeta segments. TCRdb re-analysed the immunoSEQ multiplex PCR reads in MiXCR, keeping a single row per CDR3 protein. The sample lists around 270,000 distinct CDR3 sequences, over 75% occurring once. The sample taken for sequencing was CD8+ T cells from PBMCs. This TCR came from a human donor with multiple sclerosis. The chain recombines TRBV19 with TRBJ2-1; TRBD1 or TRBD2 may be the D gene (5 bases each). Written as DNA, the CDR3 is TGTGCCAGTAGTATCGGGGCAGGCCGAAGCTCCTACAATGAGCAGTTCTTC. Protein product: CASSIGAGRSSYNEQFF.